The 22 T cell receptor beta chains below all came from one sample that was sequenced in a study of graft-versus-host responses after intestinal transplantation. Antigens for these TCRs are unknown. Assay used: immunoSEQ multiplex PCR; TCRdb lists only in-frame clones, some missing. This sample carries fewer than 150,000 clones, roughly nine tenths of them seen once, and the ten largest clones take around 0.15%. This material consisted of unstimulated CD4+ T cells sorted from spleen or lymph node cells, taken before intestinal transplant. The receptors here all came from a human donor who received an intestinal transplant.

V gene TRBV6-5 combines with J gene TRBJ1-2; 8 nucleotides line up with TRBD1. CDR3 length: 16 residues. V lost 0 bases to trimming and J lost 8 bases; unmatched junction nucleotides: 11. Germline V lookup: CDR1 MNHEY, CDR2 SVGAGI. The CDR3 protein is CASSYSPSRTGNGYTF. CDR3 nucleotide sequence: TGTGCCAGCAGTTACTCTCCGAGCCGGACAGGGAACGGCTACACCTTC.

The chain combines TRBV11-1 with TRBJ2-1; D is undetermined. V lost 4 bases to trimming and J lost 11 bases, with 12 bases between them. The CDR3 has 12 residues. Germline V lookup: CDR1 SGHAT, CDR2 FQDESV (reference sequence). CDR3 protein: CASSSMGSKQFF. The CDR3 nucleotides read TGTGCCAGCAGCTCCATGGGATCCAAGCAGTTCTTC.

The genes are TRBV5-1 and TRBJ2-1; 10 nucleotides agree with TRBD2. The ends lost 0 bases at V and 5 bases at J; junction bases unmatched: 17. Germline V gene lookup returns CDR1 SGHRS and CDR2 YFSETQ. The CDR3 sequence is 20 residues long. The CDR3 sequence is CASSLEGLAGAPPPDNEQFF. CDR3 DNA: TGCGCCAGCAGCTTGGAAGGGCTAGCGGGGGCCCCACCTCCCGACAATGAGCAGTTCTTC.

In nucleotides, the CDR3 is TGCAGTGCTCGCCGGGGGAGTGAAGCTTTCTTT. Translating it yields CSARRGSEAFF. The V call is TRBV20-1, the J call TRBJ1-1, with D perhaps matching TRBD1 (5 bases). CDR1 is DFQATT, CDR2 SNEGSKA, per germline (reference sequence). The ends were cut back, 5 bases at V and 7 bases at J, with 11 bases in the middle. The CDR3 consists of 11 residues.

The CDR3 nucleotides read TGTGCCAGCAGTGACAGGGGAAACACCATATATTTT. This sequence encodes CASSDRGNTIYF. V gene TRBV2 combines with J gene TRBJ1-3; no firm D call. There are 12 residues in the CDR3. Per germline, CDR1 SNHLY and CDR2 FYNNEI. Trimming left V 3 bases short and J 4 bases short, with 4 bases between.

The rearrangement joins TRBV12-5 to TRBJ2-2; D gene unclear. Germline V lookup: CDR1 LGHNT, CDR2 FRNRAP. The CDR3 sequence is 14 residues long. V gave up 4 bases and J gave up 8 bases, with 14 bases separating them. The CDR3 DNA is TGTGCTAGTGGTTGGCCCCGGCTCCGTGGGGAGCTGTTTTTT. Translation: CASGWPRLRGELFF. The full variable domain, rest sourced from reference TRBV12-5 and TRBJ2-2, is DARVTQTPRHKVTEMGQEVTMRCQPILGHNTVFWYRQTMMQGLELLAYFRNRAPLDDSGMPKDRFSAEMPDATLATLKIQPSEPRDSAVYFCASGWPRLRGELFFGEGSRLTVL.

In its sample, this clone was seen once. The chain employs TRBV6-6 and TRBJ1-5; D not certain. Germline loops: CDR1 MNHNY, CDR2 SVGAGI (reference sequence). The CDR3 covers 13 residues. V lost 5 bases to trimming and J lost 6 bases, with 11 bases between them. In nucleotides, the CDR3 is TGTGCCAGCAGTCCCTCGGGGAGTCAGCCCCAGCATTTT. This gives the protein CASSPSGSQPQHF.

The rearrangement uses TRBV5-1 and TRBJ2-7, with unresolved D. Trimming removed 0 bases from V and 0 bases from J, with 7 bases in between. The CDR3 sequence is 14 residues long. Germline lookup yields CDR1 SGHRS and CDR2 YFSETQ. The CDR3 DNA is TGCGCCAGCAGCTTGGGTCCGTCCTCCTACGAGCAGTACTTC. Translating gives CASSLGPSSYEQYF.

The chain carries TRBV5-1 and TRBJ2-7, with D hard to call. V was trimmed by 0 bases and J by 12 bases, leaving 16 bases between them. The germline gives CDR1 SGHRS, CDR2 YFSETQ. The CDR3 runs 13 residues. CDR3 sequence reads: CASSLDEGTRRYF. CDR3 bases: TGCGCCAGCAGCTTGGATGAAGGAACCCGGCGGTACTTC.

The V call is TRBV4-1, the J call TRBJ1-5; D perhaps matches TRBD1 (5 bases). The CDR3 consists of 17 residues. Between the trimmed V and J ends, which lost 5 bases and 7 bases, there was a span of 24 bases. The V gene's germline CDR1 is MGHRA and CDR2 YSYEKL. The CDR3 sequence: CASSDPGGRVSRQPQHF. The CDR3 region has the DNA TGCGCCAGCAGCGACCCGGGAGGCAGGGTAAGTCGGCAGCCCCAGCATTTT.

The chain recombines TRBV5-1 with TRBJ1-1; 9 nucleotides align to TRBD1. This CDR3 comprises 13 residues. J was trimmed by 9 bases and V by 4 bases; bases with no gene match: 7. CDR1 and CDR2 from the germline V gene are SGHRS and YFSETQ. CDR3 loop: CASSAADRGKAFF. DNA of the CDR3: TGCGCCAGCAGCGCCGCGGACAGGGGCAAAGCTTTCTTT.

The genes are TRBV29-1 and TRBJ2-1; no clear D. In germline, CDR1 is SQVTM, CDR2 ANQGSEA. V lost 3 bases and J lost 4, with 10 bases in between. This CDR3 contains 13 residues. The CDR3 protein is CSVDDILYNEQFF. The CDR3 bases are TGCAGCGTTGATGACATTCTGTACAATGAGCAGTTCTTC.

V usage is TRBV10-3 and J usage is TRBJ1-1, with 7 positions matching TRBD1. The ends lost 6 bases at V and 1 base at J; junction bases unmatched: 2. CDR1 and CDR2 (germline): ENHRY, SYGVKD. This CDR3 spans 13 amino acids. CDR3 sequence: CAIRGDRNTEAFF. The CDR3 DNA reads TGTGCCATCAGAGGGGACAGGAACACTGAAGCTTTCTTT.

The J gene is TRBJ2-5, the V gene TRBV12-5; 11 positions match TRBD2. Germline V gene data show CDR1 as LGHNT and CDR2 as FRNRAP. V shed 1 base, J shed 4 bases, and the junction held 14 bases outside the gene matches. CDR3 length equals 19 residues. DNA for the CDR3: TGTGCTAGTGGTTTGGCCCGGACTAGCGGGTCCTCAGGGGGAGAGACCCAGTACTTC. It is translated as CASGLARTSGSSGGETQYF.

The chain recombines TRBV6-5 with TRBJ2-7; 7 positions agree with TRBD1. Per the germline V gene, CDR1 is MNHEY and CDR2 is SVGAGI. The CDR3 spans 15 residues. Unmatched junction bases numbered 10, after V lost 6 bases and J lost 2 bases. The DNA of the CDR3 is TGTGCCAGCAGCCCTACAGGGGACACCGCCTACGAGCAGTACTTC. This gives the protein CASSPTGDTAYEQYF.

The chain combines TRBV19 with TRBJ2-7, with a weak D call TRBD1 (5 bases). In germline, CDR1 is LNHDA, CDR2 SQIVND (reference sequence). The length of the CDR3 is 15 residues. The V end was cut by 1 base, the J end by 3 bases, with 13 bases between. CDR3 sequence: CASSIGQGRVYEQYF. The CDR3 bases are TGTGCCAGTAGTATAGGTCAGGGTAGGGTCTACGAGCAGTACTTC.

This sequence joins TRBV5-1 and TRBJ1-1; 9 nucleotides line up with TRBD1. Per the germline V gene, CDR1 is SGHRS and CDR2 is YFSETQ. V trimming: 0 bases; J trimming: 8 bases; junction bases outside the gene matches: 11. CDR3 length equals 16 residues. CDR3 region: CASSLARGQGRAEAFF. CDR3 in DNA: TGCGCCAGCAGCTTGGCCAGGGGACAGGGAAGGGCGGAAGCTTTCTTT.

The J gene is TRBJ2-7, the V gene TRBV10-3, with 8 bases lining up with TRBD1. Per the germline V gene, CDR1 is ENHRY and CDR2 is SYGVKD. With V trimmed by 0 bases and J by 7 bases, 8 bases remained unmatched. CDR3 length equals 15 residues. This CDR3 is CAISESSGGPGEQYF. CDR3 nucleotides: TGTGCCATCAGTGAGTCGTCAGGGGGCCCGGGGGAGCAGTACTTC.

Comment on this clone: This CDR3 is also generated by other DNA sequences in the sample. This chain links TRBV18 with TRBJ2-5; D is undetermined. The CDR3 is made up of 16 amino acids. V lost 2 bases, J lost 0 bases, and 13 bases lay in between. The germline CDR1 and CDR2 sequences are KGHSH and LQKENI. The chain's CDR3 is CASSPLVAEHQETQYF. DNA of the CDR3: TGTGCCAGCTCACCATTGGTAGCAGAGCACCAAGAGACCCAGTACTTC. The variable domain in full, completed from reference TRBV18 and TRBJ2-5, reads NAGVMQNPRHLVRRRGQEARLRCSPMKGHSHVYWYRQLPEEGLKFMVYLQKENIIDESGMPKERFSAEFPKEGPSILRIQQVVRGDSAAYFCASSPLVAEHQETQYFGPGTRLLVL.

This chain joins TRBV5-6 and TRBJ2-7; tentatively, D is TRBD1 or TRBD2 (5 bases each). The CDR3 contains 15 residues. Germline assignment: CDR1 SGHDT and CDR2 YYEEEE. The V and J ends lost 4 bases and 2 bases respectively, with 16 bases between them. CDR3 nucleotides: TGTGCCAGCAGCACTGGGGGTTGGGGCCCCTACGAGCAGTACTTC. This encodes CASSTGGWGPYEQYF.

This chain connects TRBV2 to TRBJ2-2; D is unresolved. CDR1 SNHLY and CDR2 FYNNEI come from the germline V gene. This CDR3 spans 13 amino acids. V was pared by 1 base and J by 10 bases, with 10 bases between. CDR3 nucleotide sequence: TGTGCCAGCAGTGAAGTTCCTTGGCAGGAGCTGTTTTTT. It specifies CASSEVPWQELFF.

The chain carries TRBV28 and TRBJ2-1, with D possibly TRBD2 on 5 matching bases. Trimming took 5 bases from V and 0 from J, leaving 14 bases between them. Germline V gene lookup returns CDR1 MDHEN and CDR2 SYDVKM. This CDR3 comprises 16 residues. This chain's CDR3 is CASSLPGLLSYNEQFF. CDR3 DNA: TGTGCCAGCAGTCTCCCCGGACTGCTCTCCTACAATGAGCAGTTCTTC.